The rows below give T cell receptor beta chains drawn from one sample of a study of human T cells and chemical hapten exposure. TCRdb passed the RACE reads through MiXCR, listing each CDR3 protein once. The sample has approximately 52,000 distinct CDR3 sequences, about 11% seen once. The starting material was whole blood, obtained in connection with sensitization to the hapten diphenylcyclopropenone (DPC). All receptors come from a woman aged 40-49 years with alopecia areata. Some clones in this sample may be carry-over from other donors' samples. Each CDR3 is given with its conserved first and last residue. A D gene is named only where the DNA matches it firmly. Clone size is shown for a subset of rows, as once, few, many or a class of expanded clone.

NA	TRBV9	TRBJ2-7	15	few	TGTGCCAGCAGCCCAGGGGTAGCGCACTCCTACGAGCAGTACTTC	CASSPGVAHSYEQYF
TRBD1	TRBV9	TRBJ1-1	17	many	TGTGCCAGCAGCGTAGTGGCAGGGGGCCCTTTTGACACTGAAGCTTTCTTT	CASSVVAGGPFDTEAFF
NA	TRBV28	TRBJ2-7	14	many	TGTGCCAGCAGTTTATTCCTAAGCAGCTACGAGCAGTACTTC	CASSLFLSSYEQYF
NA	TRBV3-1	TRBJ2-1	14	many	TGTGCCAGCAGCCAAGAGATAGGGCAGTCTGAGCAGTTCTTC	CASSQEIGQSEQFF
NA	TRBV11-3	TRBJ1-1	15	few	TGTGCCAGCAGCTTAGTAGCCAGGTGGAGCACTGAAGCTTTCTTT	CASSLVARWSTEAFF
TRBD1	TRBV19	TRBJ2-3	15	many	TGTGCCAGTAGGAAAGGACAGGGCATTACAGATACGCAGTATTTT	CASRKGQGITDTQYF
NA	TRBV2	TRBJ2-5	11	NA	TGTGCCACCAACGTCCGGGAGACCCAGTACTTC	CATNVRETQYF
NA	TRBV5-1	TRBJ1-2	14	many	TGCGCCAGCAGCTTGGCCCAGGGAGGCGGTGGCTACACCTTC	CASSLAQGGGGYTF
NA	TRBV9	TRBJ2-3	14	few	TGTGCCAGCAGCGTGGGGACCACCACAGATACGCAGTATTTT	CASSVGTTTDTQYF
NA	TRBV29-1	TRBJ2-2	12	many	TGCAGCGGCCACACAGGAGACCGGGAGCTGTTTTTT	CSGHTGDRELFF
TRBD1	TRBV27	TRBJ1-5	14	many	TGTGCCAGCAAACCCTTGACAGGGAATCAGCCCCAGCATTTT	CASKPLTGNQPQHF
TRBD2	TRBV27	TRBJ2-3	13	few	TGTGCCACTTCTAGCGGGAGGGTAGATACGCAGTATTTT	CATSSGRVDTQYF
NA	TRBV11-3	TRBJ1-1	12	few	TGTGCCAGCAGCTTAAGCCAGGGGCTGGCTTTCTTT	CASSLSQGLAFF
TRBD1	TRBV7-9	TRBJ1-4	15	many	TGTGCCAGCAGCTTACAAAGAGGGACAGCTGAAAAACTGTTTTTT	CASSLQRGTAEKLFF
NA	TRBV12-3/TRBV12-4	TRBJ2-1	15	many	TGTGCCAGCAGTGTCCTACGGGATGTAACAAATGAGCAGTTCTTC	CASSVLRDVTNEQFF
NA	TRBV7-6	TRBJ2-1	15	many	TGTGCCAGCAGCTCGCAACCAGGAGCCTACAATGAGCAGTTCTTC	CASSSQPGAYNEQFF
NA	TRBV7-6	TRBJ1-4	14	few	TGTGCCAGCAGCCGCGGGGGGATTAATGAAAAACTGTTTTTT	CASSRGGINEKLFF
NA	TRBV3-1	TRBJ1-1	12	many	TGTGCCAGCAGCCAGGCCCAGGGGAAAGCTTTCTTT	CASSQAQGKAFF
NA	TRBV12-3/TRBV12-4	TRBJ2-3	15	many	TGTGCCACCACACGGGCAGGGAAGATTTCAGATACGCAGTATTTT	CATTRAGKISDTQYF
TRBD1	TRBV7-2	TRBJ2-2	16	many	TGTGCCAGCAGCCCCCCCGGGGACAGGGTCACCGGGGAGCTGTTTTTT	CASSPPGDRVTGELFF
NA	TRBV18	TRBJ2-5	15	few	TGTGCCAGCTCACCACGACTAGGAGCCGAGTGGACCCAGTACTTC	CASSPRLGAEWTQYF
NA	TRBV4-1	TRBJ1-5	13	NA	TGCGCCAGCAGCCAATCCATCGACCAGCCCCAGCATTTT	CASSQSIDQPQHF
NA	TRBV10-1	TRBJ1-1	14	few	TGCGCCAGCAGCTCAGGGTCCATGAACACTGAAGCTTTCTTT	CASSSGSMNTEAFF
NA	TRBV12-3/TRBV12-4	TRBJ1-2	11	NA	TGTGCCAGCAGTTTATTCGGAGGCTACACCTTC	CASSLFGGYTF
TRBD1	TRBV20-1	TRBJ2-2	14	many	TGCAGTGCTCCCACAGGCACAGGGGCCGGGGAGCTGTTTTTT	CSAPTGTGAGELFF
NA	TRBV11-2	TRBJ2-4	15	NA	TGTGCCAGCAGCCGGGACACCAGAGTAGCTGACATTCAGTACTTC	CASSRDTRVADIQYF
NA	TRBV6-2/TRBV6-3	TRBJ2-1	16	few	TGTGCCAGCAGTTACTTGGCAGTCTATGCATCCGGGAGGCAGTTCTTC	CASSYLAVYASGRQFF
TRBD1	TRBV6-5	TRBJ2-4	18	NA	TGTGCCAGCAGGCCTTCCATCTTTCCAGGGGGAGCCAAAAACATTCAGTACTTC	CASRPSIFPGGAKNIQYF
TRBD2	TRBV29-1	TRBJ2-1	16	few	TGCAGCGTTGGGCCGGCGGGAGGGAGCTCCTACAATGAGCAGTTCTTC	CSVGPAGGSSYNEQFF
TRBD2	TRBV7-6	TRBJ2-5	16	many	TGTGCCAGCAGCTTAGAAGGACTAGCGGCACAAGAGACCCAGTACTTC	CASSLEGLAAQETQYF
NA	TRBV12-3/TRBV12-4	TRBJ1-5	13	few	TGTGCCAGCATCTCGGCCGGCAATCAGCCCCAGCATTTT	CASISAGNQPQHF
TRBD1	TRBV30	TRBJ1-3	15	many	TGTGCCTGGAGGGACAGGGGCTCCTCTGGAAACACCATATATTTT	CAWRDRGSSGNTIYF
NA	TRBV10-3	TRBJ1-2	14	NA	TGTGCCATCAGTGAGTCGTCAGGGAACTATGGCTACACCTTC	CAISESSGNYGYTF